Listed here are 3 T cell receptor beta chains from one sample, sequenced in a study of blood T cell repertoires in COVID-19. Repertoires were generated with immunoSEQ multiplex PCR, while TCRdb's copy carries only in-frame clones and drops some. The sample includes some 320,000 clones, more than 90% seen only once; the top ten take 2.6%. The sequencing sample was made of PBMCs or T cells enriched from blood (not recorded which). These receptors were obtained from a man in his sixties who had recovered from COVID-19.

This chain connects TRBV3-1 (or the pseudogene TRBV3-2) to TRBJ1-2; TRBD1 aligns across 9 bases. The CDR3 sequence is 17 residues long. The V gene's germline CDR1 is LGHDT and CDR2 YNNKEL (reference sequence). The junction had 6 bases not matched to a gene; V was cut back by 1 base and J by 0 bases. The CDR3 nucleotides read TGTGCCAGCAGCCAAGGGGGACAGGGAATGTCTAACTATGGCTACACCTTC. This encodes CASSQGGQGMSNYGYTF.

The CDR3 is CASSAGGATEQFF. The CDR3 DNA reads TGTGCCAGCAGCGCCGGGGGGGCTACTGAGCAGTTCTTC. The chain has TRBV9 and TRBJ2-1; 8 bases map to TRBD2. This CDR3 is 13 amino acids long. The junction had 5 bases not matched to a gene; V was cut back by 3 bases and J by 9 bases. Germline lookup yields CDR1 SGDLS and CDR2 YYNGEE.

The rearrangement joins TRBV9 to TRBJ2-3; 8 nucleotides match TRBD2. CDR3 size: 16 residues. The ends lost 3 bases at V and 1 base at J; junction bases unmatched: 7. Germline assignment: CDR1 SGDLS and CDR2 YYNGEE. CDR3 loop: CASSEEVAGRTDTQYF. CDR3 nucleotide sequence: TGTGCCAGCAGCGAAGAAGTAGCGGGACGCACAGATACGCAGTATTTT. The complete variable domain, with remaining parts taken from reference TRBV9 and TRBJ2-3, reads DSGVTQTPKHLITATGQRVTLRCSPRSGDLSVYWYQQSLDQGLQFLIQYYNGEERAKGNILERFSAQQFPDLHSELNLSSLELGDSALYFCASSEEVAGRTDTQYFGPGTRLTVL.